This TCR beta chain was observed in a study of blood T cell repertoires in COVID-19 (TCRdb year 2020). Study-wide context: The collaborator samples originated in the United States, Italy and Spain and spanned the acute and convalescent phases of COVID-19. The repertoires were released in a freely available public database meant as a resource for research on the immune response to SARS-CoV-2. Subjects who had been exposed to COVID-19, were actively infected with it, or had recovered from it provided the deeply sampled blood TCRbeta repertoires that made up the dataset. Where available, HLA class I and class II types were obtained from metadata supplied by the sample provider rather than from assay-based typing. The material from the prospective study consisted of cDNA or gDNA derived from T cells, B-cell-depleted T cells, or PBMCs. Sample metadata almost always included a de-identified subject ID, COVID-19 status, age in years and sex. Samples came from the ongoing ImmuneRACE study (first 160 participants) plus 1,254 subjects from 6 global collaborators.

The immunoSEQ Assay, a bias-controlled multiplex PCR, was used to amplify TCRbeta CDR3 regions from genomic DNA. From the authors' description of their analysis: Nucleated cell counts per sample were estimated from amplification of reference gene primers within the assay. To quantify the absolute abundance of each unique TCRbeta CDR3 rearrangement, sequence reads were collapsed and filtered. For each sample, productive Simpson clonality was calculated as the square root of Simpson's diversity index across productive rearrangements. Held by TCRdb, this immuneACCESS table contains in-frame sequences only and omits some clones. Under half of the omission traces to an unresolved V gene where checked; the cause of the rest is unknown. The DNA gave D and trimming, while V, J and clone size come from that table. This sample is represented by 140,000 to 150,000 clones; roughly 84% of them were singletons. The leading ten clones occupy roughly 8.7% of the sample.

In Seattle, one collaborating source enrolled patients while the infection was active and tracked those patients longitudinally over the course of disease. Whole blood was collected in K2EDTA tubes by collaborating institutions according to the institutions' own protocols. For TCRbeta analysis, collaborators shipped samples in one of three forms: frozen whole blood, isolated PBMCs, or DNA extracted from either of those sample types. Results the study describes overall, beyond this receptor: The amount of clinical and demographic metadata varied by source and participant and was provided uncurated.

On this clone itself: The antigen it binds to is not known. No much larger clone exists at a distance of one base, and base qualities are not known.

From the cysteine up to the phenylalanine, the CDR3 has a length of 16 residues. Only the CDR3 part of the read is kept: 48 bases, read in frame from the first base. The germline V gene (reference sequence) provides CDR1 LGHDT and CDR2 YNNKEL. V is pared back by 0 bases and J by 7 bases, with 15 bases lying between the germline termini. The chain is made from TRBV3-1 (or the pseudogene TRBV3-2) and TRBJ1-4; TRBD1 might be the D gene, on 6 matching bases. The clonotype originates from a man in his thirties or forties with COVID-19, enrolled during active disease. Sequencing was carried out using peripheral blood. CDR3 loop: CASSQDSGAGGEKLFF. Here is the DNA: TGTGCCAGCAGCCAAGACTCAGGGGCGGGGGGTGAAAAACTGTTTTTT.